These T cell receptor beta chains were read from a single sample in a study of Graves' ophthalmopathy and Graves' hyperthyroidism. MiXCR, run by TCRdb on the multiplex PCR reads, gives a single entry per CDR3 protein. The sample lists 350,000 to 400,000 distinct CDR3 sequences, 15% occurring once. Sequenced material: peripheral blood. These receptors came from a woman between 18 and 29 years old with stable Graves' hyperthyroidism. The CDR3 runs from the conserved cysteine through the conserved F or W.

TRBV6-1	CASSGGYREPQHF
TRBV7-8	CASSTSLRDGSYEQYF
TRBV10-3	CAIGIAAGGELFF
TRBV29-1	CSVEGQMNTEAFF
TRBV4-2	CASSQDVGGQPQHF
TRBV11-3	CASSLGGAGPPYEQYF
TRBV6-5	CASSYARQGAKETQYF
TRBV14	CASSPRGSGYEQYF
TRBV6-5	CASSYVSGTGGNEQYF
TRBV12-3/TRBV12-4	CASSLDEWNYGYTF
TRBV6-6	CASSYSRGVETQYF
TRBV6-5	CASSYAGALGYTF
TRBV6-2/TRBV6-3	CSSSGTSYEQYF
TRBV6-5	CASSRKGQGFNQPQHF
TRBV27	CASSSPSPGGPNYGYTF
TRBV2	CASAYGPQYF
TRBV27	CASSLRGGGSNQPQHF
TRBV24-1	CATEGVTGTSGANVLTF
TRBV5-1	CASSLRVPYPRGTGELFF
TRBV20-1	CSARDTGLAGVLEQYF
TRBV29-1	CSVEEVAGGPTQYF
TRBV20-1	CSAPPTSGAKNIQYF
TRBV27	CASSSYGETQYF
TRBV6-2/TRBV6-3	CASKRQGNTEAFF
TRBV3-1	CASSQDLVGNQPQHF
TRBV10-3	CAISDSAGTNQPQHF
TRBV2	CAGQRAGLKQYF
TRBV7-3	CASSLTTDVTDGYTF
TRBV27	CASSLKTGSSYNSPLHF
TRBV6-5	CASSYSGNVLTF
TRBV5-1	CASRLKQGARGYTF
TRBV20-1	CSARVDRATEAFF
TRBV5-1	CASSVRQGAKATEAFF
TRBV6-1	CASRGVGGVYGYTF
TRBV12-5	CASGLSSGGGYTGELFF
TRBV7-9	CASSFRGGHHEQYF
TRBV12-3/TRBV12-4	CASSPGVWGEQYF
TRBV6-5	CASSYGGVDSGNTIYF
TRBV6-2/TRBV6-3	CASSYVTGGSETQYF
TRBV6-2/TRBV6-3	CASSKSGGSSYEQYF
TRBV4-1	CASSQERRDSRDYGYTF
TRBV12-3/TRBV12-4	CASSHRKHSNQPQHF
TRBV19	CASSTGGGNGYTF
TRBV19	CASSWGNTGELFF